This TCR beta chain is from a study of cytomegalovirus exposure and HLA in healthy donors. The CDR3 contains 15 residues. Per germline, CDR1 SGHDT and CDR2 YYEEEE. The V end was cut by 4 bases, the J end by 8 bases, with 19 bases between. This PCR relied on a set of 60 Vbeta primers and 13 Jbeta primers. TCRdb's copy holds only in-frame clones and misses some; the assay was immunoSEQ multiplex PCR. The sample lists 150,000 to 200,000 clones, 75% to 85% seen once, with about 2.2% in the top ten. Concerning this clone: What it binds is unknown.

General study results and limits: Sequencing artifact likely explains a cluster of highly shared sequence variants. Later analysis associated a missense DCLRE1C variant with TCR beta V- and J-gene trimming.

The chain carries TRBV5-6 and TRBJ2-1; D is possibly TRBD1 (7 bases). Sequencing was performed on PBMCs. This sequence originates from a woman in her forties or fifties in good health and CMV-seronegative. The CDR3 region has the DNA TGTGCCAGCAGCGACCAGGGGGGCGGTCGGGATGAGCAGTTCTTC. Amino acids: CASSDQGGGRDEQFF.